This T cell receptor (beta chain) was found in a study of cytomegalovirus exposure and HLA in healthy donors listed by TCRdb under 2017. The study in broad terms: An earlier analysis of some 500 of the donors reported 250 to 300 Gb of sequence data and 100 million to 140 million unique TCR beta sequences from roughly 180 million T cells. To predict cytomegalovirus infection status, the study brought together high-throughput TCR immunosequencing, statistical association of individual TCRs with disease status, and machine learning. Across some 400 genotyped donors of the cohort, an average of about 200,000 unique TCR beta nucleotide sequences per donor were sequenced, and roughly a sixth of those sequences were non-productive. Rather than drawing on any new phenotypic data, the later analysis identified candidate immune exposures from TCR beta sequences and the way those sequences occurred across donors. Besides the first cohort of 666 subjects, a separate validation cohort made up of roughly 130 different subjects was used. Using immunosequencing, the study profiled T cell repertoires from about 650 subjects and related those repertoires to cytomegalovirus serostatus. To study patterns of TCR occurrence, a later analysis re-analyzed previously published TCR beta repertoires from just over 650 donors and added high-resolution HLA genotyping. An earlier analysis of 587 of the donors used high-throughput TCR beta sequencing to judge whether each TCR beta V gene segment behaved as functional or pseudogenic. All discovery cohort repertoires had been generated on a single sequencing platform. Approximately 310 gigabases of sequencing data and roughly 90 million unique TCR sequences were included in an early release covering several hundred HLA-typed donors. Both class I and class II loci were covered by HLA typing, at four-digit resolution. A later genetic analysis used genome-wide SNP genotypes for about three fifths of the 666 donors, treating that subset as a discovery cohort. The number of typed donors differed by locus: roughly 629-640 for A, B, C, DRB1 and DQB1; 522 for DQA1; 600 to 610 for DPA1; and about 470 for DPB1. Because of strong linkage in the cohort, roughly five DR-DQ haplotypes were treated as single units for association and clustering. The genetic ancestry cluster associated with self-reported Caucasian donors included about 84% of the 398 genotyped donors. The study aimed to test whether cataloging public T cell receptors could reveal signatures of past pathogen exposure. Alongside the repertoire data, information on donor age, sex, ethnicity and CMV serostatus was compiled. Summary of the overall study and its limitations: Correlated functional status among segregating V segments might reflect linkage disequilibrium, but an unknown experimental factor could not be ruled out. Cytomegalovirus status was reported to be diagnosed by the classifier with high specificity and sensitivity in both the original and validation cohorts. A later analysis reported that several top co-occurrence clusters appeared linked to parvovirus B19, influenza, CMV and Epstein-Barr virus. Because HLA typing was missing for some donors at each locus, association tests included only the typed subset. Roughly uniform sequencing depth across donors was assumed in presence/absence analyses, although this assumption may not hold. In a later analysis, HLA-associated TCR beta chains showed more clonal expansion and lower generation probabilities than non-associated chains that were equally common. Most TCR sequences were seen in very few donors, while some public TCRs were found in many individuals. According to a later analysis, TCR association rates differed among HLA loci, with DRB1 alleles showing the most associated TCRs and HLA-C alleles showing the fewest. Over 15 rarely observed V segments, including chromosome 9 orphons, were excluded from the earlier analysis of some 590 of the donors because counts were too low. A later genetic analysis associated a missense DCLRE1C variant with V-gene and J-gene trimming of TCR beta chains, and an independent cohort replicated the association. Some IMGT-functional V segments, including TRBV6-2 and TRBV6-3, could not be told apart with the 87-base-pair reads, so those segments were excluded. A further reported finding was that TCR beta sequences accurately predicted the HLA-A and HLA-B alleles for most subjects in the first cohort. A group of highly shared sequence variants was considered likely to be a technical artifact of the sequencing pipeline. For the cohort, immune exposure information was limited to CMV serostatus. In a later analysis, most CMV-associated TCR beta chains were found to appear HLA-restricted, with HLA associations seemingly driven largely by CMV exposure. Strong co-occurrence of HLA alleles, especially DR and DQ, made assigning TCR associations to individual alleles difficult. In vitro tests confirmed that three of the cytomegalovirus-associated TCR beta chains recognize cytomegalovirus antigens. The authors suggested that the approach could potentially be extended to other disease states and immunological phenotypes. In a later analysis, some 17,000 TCR beta sequences were associated with specific HLA alleles at a false discovery rate of 0.05. In this cohort, only TCR beta chains were sequenced, and detectable features were limited by the absence of alpha or paired-chain data. In the study, some 180 TCR beta chains were listed as associated with cytomegalovirus. In an earlier analysis of around 600 of the donors, most TCR beta V segments appeared in productive rearrangements about 87% or about 30% of the time, broadly matching IMGT annotations. A later genetic analysis reported fewer N-insertions in productive TCRs among donors in an Asian-associated ancestry cluster than the 666-donor mean.

The CDR3 starts with the cysteine, ends with the phenylalanine, and has 17 residues. Only CDR3 DNA remains: 51 bases, in frame from the first base. The cohort consisted of 666 healthy bone marrow donors. At the time of sampling, all cohort members were nominally healthy, though unrecorded immune exposures were likely present. The donor tested CMV seropositive, placing the donor among the 289 seropositive members of the cohort. Each donor provided a peripheral blood sample, and peripheral blood mononuclear cells were used for TCR beta sequencing. Genomic DNA extraction from the blood cell samples was performed with the Qiagen DNeasy Blood Extraction Kit. This clone was seen a single time. It lacks a known antigen. Within one base of it there is no much larger clone, and no base qualities were kept. The library was generated by the immunoSEQ multiplex PCR assay. For the multiplex PCR, a mixture combining 60 forward primers for TCR Vbeta segments and 13 reverse primers for TCR Jbeta segments was used. The CDR3 region of rearranged TCR beta genes was amplified from genomic DNA with a multiplex PCR assay. On the Illumina HiSeq System, the amplified TCR beta libraries were sequenced as 87-base-pair reads. As for how the authors treated the data: Across the 600 to 700 repertoires, a later analysis counted about 81 million unique TCR beta chains, about 10 million of which were shared by at least two donors. Raw reads were error-corrected and collapsed into unique sequences by a nearest-neighbor algorithm in which closely related sequences were merged to remove PCR and sequencing errors. CDR3 sequences were aligned to IMGT reference sequences to assign V, D and J gene segments. For a sequence to be retained, a match of at least six nucleotides to both a V gene segment and a J gene segment was required. Rearrangements were classified as productive when the CDR3 lacked stop codons and remained in frame with V and J, and all other rearrangements were classified as non-productive. Following IMGT convention, CDR3 was defined as the stretch from the second conserved V-encoded cysteine to the conserved J-encoded phenylalanine. In an earlier analysis of roughly 580 of the donors, sequences lacking an unambiguous match to a single V gene segment were excluded. An earlier analysis of 587 of the donors called V segments functional above 56.7% productive rearrangements and segregating when the between-donor standard deviation exceeded 5%. To diagnose cytomegalovirus status from the catalog of TCR beta chain sequences, a statistical classification framework was built. In a later analysis, V and J genes were assigned by comparing TCR nucleotide sequences against IMGT/GENE-DB human TR gene sequences. Using the TCRdist pipeline, a later analysis assigned CDR3 sequences along with most-parsimonious VDJ recombination scenarios. In a later analysis, every TCR beta chain was defined by the combination of its CDR3 amino acid sequence and its V-gene family, and reads without a unique V-gene family were dropped. To address suspected cross-contamination and a sequencing artifact, a later analysis removed 450 to 700 highly shared, low-generation-probability nucleotide sequences. For each public chain, a later analysis derived a clonal expansion index from normalized ranks of inferred template counts within each repertoire. Generation probabilities in a later analysis came from a VDJ recombination model fitted to out-of-frame rearrangements, and those results were checked against IGoR. In a later analysis, TCR-TCR, TCR-HLA and TCR-CMV co-occurrence was scored with hypergeometric tests, and a repertoire-size bias correction was applied to TCR pairs. False discovery rates were estimated in a later analysis by permuting HLA or CMV assignments 20 times. In a later analysis, co-occurring TCRs were grouped using DBSCAN, and TCRdist sequence similarity was added for clustering within HLA-allele-positive subsets. Repertoires with fewer than 30,000 or more than 120,000 public chains were left out of co-occurrence clustering, as were five repertoires with anomalous nucleotide sharing. TCRdb mirrors the immuneACCESS table, restricted to in-frame sequences. Some clones are absent from its copies; in checked studies, under half trace to an unresolved V gene, and the reason for the others is unknown. V, J and clone size are taken as reported in that table, and D and trimming were inferred from the DNA itself. The sample data list under 90,000 clones, and about 68% of these were observed just once. The top ten clonotypes cover 7.5% to 9.5% of the sample.

This receptor was taken from a man aged 40-55 years in good health and CMV-seropositive. The sample comprised PBMCs. The receptor chain draws on TRBV21-1 and TRBJ2-7; whether TRBD2, the table's D call, matches the DNA was not checked. TRBV21-1 counts as a pseudogene. The CDR3 loop reads CASSNAPGTSFSYEQYF. The DNA is as follows: TGTGCCAGCAGCAACGCCCCCGGGACTAGCTTCTCCTACGAGCAGTACTTC.